This T cell receptor (beta chain) is drawn from a study of Ad26.COV2.S vaccination and SARS-CoV-2 variants (dated by TCRdb to the early 2020s). For the wider study: TCRbeta repertoire sequencing was used to assess the specificity and breadth of SARS-CoV-2-reactive T cell receptors after Ad26.COV2.S vaccination. A total of some 30 samples were included in the TCR-sequenced set, comprising 19 Ad26.COV2.S vaccine recipients, 5 placebo recipients and 8 SARS-CoV-2 convalescent individuals.

This clone has just one count. It lacks a known antigen. No much larger clonotype is one base removed from it; base qualities were not supplied. The label giving this sample's time point can be read as: individuals recovered from natural SARS-CoV-2 infection. TCRbeta CDR3 regions were sequenced with the immunoSEQ Assay. After extraction, genomic DNA underwent amplification by bias-controlled multiplex PCR, followed by high-throughput sequencing. Per the source publication's procedure: To quantify the absolute abundance of every unique TCRbeta CDR3 region, sequences were collapsed and filtered. T cell fraction was estimated by normalizing TCRbeta template counts to usable DNA, with usable DNA measured through amplification of reference genes found in all nucleated cells. Repertoire TCRs were annotated as SARS-CoV-2-specific by exact matching of V gene, CDR3 amino acid sequence and J gene to a known reactive TCR set. MIRA supplied the reference SARS-CoV-2 TCR set, which was filtered for enrichment in COVID-19-positive ImmuneCODE repertoires so that public or cross-reactive TCRs were removed. Using the MIRA antigens, annotated TCRs were further analysed by specific ORF or by position within an ORF. Breadth was defined as annotated unique rearrangements over total unique productive rearrangements; depth was the summed frequency of those rearrangements. Group comparisons of TCR breadth used two-sided Wilcoxon rank-sum tests. This is the immuneACCESS table as TCRdb keeps it, with only in-frame sequences that have V and J called. A part of the clones is gone; compared with another copy, unresolved V genes explain less than half, and the rest is unexplained. V and J calls and clone size are copied from that table; D and trimming were computed from the DNA. In all, the sample holds over 110,000 clones, and 86% of those were seen once. Around 5% of the sample lies in the top ten.

V gives up 3 bases and J gives up 4 bases, and the segment between their germline ends measures 9 bases. According to the germline V gene, CDR1 reads KGHSH and CDR2 reads LQKENI. The cysteine opens and the phenylalanine closes a CDR3 of 13 amino acids. The sequence is cut down to CDR3 DNA, 39 bases in frame from base 1. Here is what the overall study found, with its caveats: After vaccination, substantial breadth of spike-specific CD8+ and CD4+ T cell responses was reported. The authors noted that the TCR breadth and depth analyses may have underestimated total T cell responses. Non-spike TCR breadth was comparable between vaccine and placebo recipients, consistent with the vaccine containing only spike. Compared with placebo recipients, Ad26.COV2.S recipients showed higher spike-specific TCR breadth (P = 0.0014).

The sample consisted of peripheral blood, taken after recovery from COVID-19. The TCR was taken from a human donor who had recovered from COVID-19. The rearranged segments are TRBV18 and TRBJ1-1, with a weak D call of TRBD1 (6 bases match). Here is the DNA: TGTGCCAGCTCACCGATGGACAGCACTGAAGCTTTCTTT. This yields the protein CASSPMDSTEAFF.